This TCR beta chain appears in the sequencing data of a study of identical twins. This clonotype was detected only a few times. The antigen is unknown. Whole-study results and caveats: Cross-sectional statistical analysis was relied on for the conclusions, without the same donors being followed.

MiXCR, run by TCRdb on the 5' RACE reads, gives a single entry per CDR3 protein. Of about 790,000 distinct CDR3 sequences listed, roughly 18% are singletons. V shed 5 bases, J shed 4 bases, and the junction held 7 bases outside the gene matches. Germline V gene sequence: CDR1 SGHVS, CDR2 FQNEAQ. This CDR3 is 14 amino acids long. The same sample was also studied in work on T cells expressing NK-cell markers. As that report states: For four donors, these clonotypes were likewise the leading ones in the CD3+CD56-NKG2C+ fraction.

The sequenced material came from PBMCs. The chain joins TRBV7-8 to TRBJ2-5; 7 bases are a match to TRBD2. This clonotype originated in a woman aged 18-30 years in good health. The CDR3 sequence: CASSDRLARETQYF. CDR3 nucleotides: TGTGCCAGCAGCGACCGACTAGCTCGAGAGACCCAGTACTTC.